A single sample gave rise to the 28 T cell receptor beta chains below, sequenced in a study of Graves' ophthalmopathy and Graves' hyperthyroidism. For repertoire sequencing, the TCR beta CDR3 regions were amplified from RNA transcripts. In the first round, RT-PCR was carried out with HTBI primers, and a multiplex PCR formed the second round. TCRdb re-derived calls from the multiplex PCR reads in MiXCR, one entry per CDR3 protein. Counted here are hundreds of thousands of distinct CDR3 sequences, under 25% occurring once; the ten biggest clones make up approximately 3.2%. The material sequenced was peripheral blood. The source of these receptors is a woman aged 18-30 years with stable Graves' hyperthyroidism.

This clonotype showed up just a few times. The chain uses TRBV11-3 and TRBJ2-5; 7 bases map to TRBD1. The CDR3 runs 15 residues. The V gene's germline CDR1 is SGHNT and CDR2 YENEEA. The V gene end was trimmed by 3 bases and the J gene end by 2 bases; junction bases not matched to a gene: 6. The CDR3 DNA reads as TGTGCCAGCAGCTTCTCCGGGACAGATCAAGAGACCCAGTACTTC. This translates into CASSFSGTDQETQYF.

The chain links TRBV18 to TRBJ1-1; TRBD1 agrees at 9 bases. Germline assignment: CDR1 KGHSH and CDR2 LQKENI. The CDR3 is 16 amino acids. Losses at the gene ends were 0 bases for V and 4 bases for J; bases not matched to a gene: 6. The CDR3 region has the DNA TGTGCCAGCTCACCACCGACAGGGGGTAAAGGCACTGAAGCTTTCTTT. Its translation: CASSPPTGGKGTEAFF.

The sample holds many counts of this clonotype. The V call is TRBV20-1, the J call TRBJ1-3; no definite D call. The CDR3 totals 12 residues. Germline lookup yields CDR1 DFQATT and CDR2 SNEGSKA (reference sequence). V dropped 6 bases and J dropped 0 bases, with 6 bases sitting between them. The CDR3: CSAGFSGNTIYF. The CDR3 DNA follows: TGCAGTGCGGGTTTCTCTGGAAACACCATATATTTT.

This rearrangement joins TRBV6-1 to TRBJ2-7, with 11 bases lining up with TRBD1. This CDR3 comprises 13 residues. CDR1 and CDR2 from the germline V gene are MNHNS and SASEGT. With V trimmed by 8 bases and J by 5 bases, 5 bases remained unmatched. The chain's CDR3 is CASLRTGGNEQYF. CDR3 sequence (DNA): TGTGCCAGCCTACGGACAGGGGGCAACGAGCAGTACTTC.

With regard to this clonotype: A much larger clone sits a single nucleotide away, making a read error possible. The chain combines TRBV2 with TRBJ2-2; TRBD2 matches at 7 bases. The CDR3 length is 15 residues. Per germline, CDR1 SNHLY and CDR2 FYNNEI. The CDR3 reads CASSAGRGNTGELCF. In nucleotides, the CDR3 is TGTGCCAGCAGTGCCGGGCGGGGGAACACCGGGGAGCTGTGTTTT.

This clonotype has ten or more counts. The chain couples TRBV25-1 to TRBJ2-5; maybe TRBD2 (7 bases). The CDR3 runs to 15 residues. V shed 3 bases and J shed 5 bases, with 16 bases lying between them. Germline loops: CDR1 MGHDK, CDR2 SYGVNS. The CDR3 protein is CASSDMIEGGETQYF. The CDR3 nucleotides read TGTGCCAGCAGTGACATGATAGAGGGGGGGGAGACCCAGTACTTC.

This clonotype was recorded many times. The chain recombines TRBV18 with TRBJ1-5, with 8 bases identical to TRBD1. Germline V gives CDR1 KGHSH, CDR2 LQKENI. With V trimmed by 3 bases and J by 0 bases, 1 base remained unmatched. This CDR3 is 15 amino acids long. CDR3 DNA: TGTGCCAGCTCACCGCAGGGGGCTAGCAATCAGCCCCAGCATTTT. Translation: CASSPQGASNQPQHF.

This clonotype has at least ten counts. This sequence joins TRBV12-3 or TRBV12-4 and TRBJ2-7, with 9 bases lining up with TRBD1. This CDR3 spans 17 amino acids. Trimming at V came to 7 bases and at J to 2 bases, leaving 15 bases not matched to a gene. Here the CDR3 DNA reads TGTGCCAGCACCTCGACTCCCCCCCGGGACAGGGCCTACGAGCAGTACTTC. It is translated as CASTSTPPRDRAYEQYF.

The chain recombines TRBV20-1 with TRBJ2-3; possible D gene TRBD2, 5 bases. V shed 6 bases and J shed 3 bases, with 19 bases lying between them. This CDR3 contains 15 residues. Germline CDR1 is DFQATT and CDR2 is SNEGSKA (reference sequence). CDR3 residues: CSARALAYGTDTQYF. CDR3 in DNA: TGCAGTGCCCGCGCCCTAGCTTACGGGACAGATACGCAGTATTTT.

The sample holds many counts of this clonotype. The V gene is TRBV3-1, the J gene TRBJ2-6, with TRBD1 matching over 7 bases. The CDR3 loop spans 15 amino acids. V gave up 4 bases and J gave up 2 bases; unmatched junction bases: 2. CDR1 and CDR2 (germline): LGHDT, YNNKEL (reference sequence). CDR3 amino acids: CASSRDSTGANVLTF. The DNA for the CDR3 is TGTGCCAGCAGCCGGGACAGCACTGGGGCCAACGTCCTGACTTTC.

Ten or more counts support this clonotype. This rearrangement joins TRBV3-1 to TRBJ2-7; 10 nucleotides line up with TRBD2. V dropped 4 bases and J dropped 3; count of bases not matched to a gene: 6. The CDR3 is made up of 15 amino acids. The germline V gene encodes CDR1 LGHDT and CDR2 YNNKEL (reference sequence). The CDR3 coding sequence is TGTGCCAGCAGCCTAGGACTAGCGGACGTCTACGAGCAGTACTTC. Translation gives CASSLGLADVYEQYF.

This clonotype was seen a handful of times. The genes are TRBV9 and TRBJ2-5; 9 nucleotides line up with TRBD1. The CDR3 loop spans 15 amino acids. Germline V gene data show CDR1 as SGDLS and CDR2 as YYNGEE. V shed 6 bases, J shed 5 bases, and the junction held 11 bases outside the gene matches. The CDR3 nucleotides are TGTGCCAGCATCGGGACAGGGCATCATGTTGAGACCCAGTACTTC. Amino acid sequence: CASIGTGHHVETQYF.

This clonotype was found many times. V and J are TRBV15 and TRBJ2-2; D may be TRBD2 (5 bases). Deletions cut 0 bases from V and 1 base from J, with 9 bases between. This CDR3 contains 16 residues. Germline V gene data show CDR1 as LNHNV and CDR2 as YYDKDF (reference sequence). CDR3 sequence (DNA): TGTGCCACCAGCAGAGATGGAGGCTTGAACACCGGGGAGCTGTTTTTT. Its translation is CATSRDGGLNTGELFF.

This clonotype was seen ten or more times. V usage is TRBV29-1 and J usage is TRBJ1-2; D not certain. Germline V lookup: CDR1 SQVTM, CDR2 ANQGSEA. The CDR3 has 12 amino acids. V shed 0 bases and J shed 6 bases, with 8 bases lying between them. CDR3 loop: CSVEEGGNGYTF. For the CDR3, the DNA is TGCAGCGTTGAAGAAGGAGGGAATGGCTACACCTTC.

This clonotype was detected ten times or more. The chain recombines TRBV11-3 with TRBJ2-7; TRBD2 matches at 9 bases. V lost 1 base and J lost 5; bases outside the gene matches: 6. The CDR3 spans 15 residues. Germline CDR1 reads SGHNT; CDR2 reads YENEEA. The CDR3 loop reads CASSLGSSGSHEQYF. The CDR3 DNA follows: TGTGCCAGCAGCTTAGGGAGTAGCGGGAGCCACGAGCAGTACTTC.

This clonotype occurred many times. DNA of the CDR3: TGTGCCAGCAGCTTACAGTTCAGAGATAACTATGGCTACACCTTC. Amino acid sequence: CASSLQFRDNYGYTF. The V gene is TRBV11-2, the J gene TRBJ1-2; D remains unclear. The germline CDR1 and CDR2 sequences are SGHAT and FQNNGV. The CDR3 spans 15 residues. Between the trimmed V and J ends, which lost 2 bases and 1 base, there was a span of 11 bases.

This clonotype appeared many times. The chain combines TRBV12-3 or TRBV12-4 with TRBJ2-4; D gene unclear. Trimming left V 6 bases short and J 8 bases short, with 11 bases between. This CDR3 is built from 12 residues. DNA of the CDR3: TGTGCCAGCAGCGCTGGGCGGTACATTCAGTACTTC. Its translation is CASSAGRYIQYF.

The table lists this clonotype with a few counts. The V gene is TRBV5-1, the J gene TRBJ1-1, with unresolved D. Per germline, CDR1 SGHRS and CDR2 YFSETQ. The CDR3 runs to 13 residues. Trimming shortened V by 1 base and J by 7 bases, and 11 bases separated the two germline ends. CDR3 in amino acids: CASSLYLGSEAFF. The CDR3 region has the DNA TGCGCCAGCAGCTTGTATCTTGGCAGTGAAGCTTTCTTT.

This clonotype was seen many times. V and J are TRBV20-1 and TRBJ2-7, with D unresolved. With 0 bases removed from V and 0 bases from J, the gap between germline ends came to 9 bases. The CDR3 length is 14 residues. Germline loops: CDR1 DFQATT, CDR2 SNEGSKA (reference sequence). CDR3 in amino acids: CSARDPRSSYEQYF. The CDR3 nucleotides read TGCAGTGCTAGAGATCCCAGGAGCTCCTACGAGCAGTACTTC.

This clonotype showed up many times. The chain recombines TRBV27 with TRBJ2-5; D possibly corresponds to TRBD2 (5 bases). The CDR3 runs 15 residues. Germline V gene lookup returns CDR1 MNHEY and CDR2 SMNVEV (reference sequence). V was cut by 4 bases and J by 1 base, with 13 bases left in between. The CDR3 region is CASSSYGLFQETQYF. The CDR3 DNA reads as TGTGCCAGCAGTTCTTATGGACTTTTCCAAGAGACCCAGTACTTC.

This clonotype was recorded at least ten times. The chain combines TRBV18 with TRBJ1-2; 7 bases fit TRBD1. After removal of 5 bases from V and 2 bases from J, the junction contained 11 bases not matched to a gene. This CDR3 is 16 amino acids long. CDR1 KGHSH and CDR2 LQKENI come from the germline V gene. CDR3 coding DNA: TGTGCCAGCTCAGAAGAGACAGGGAGAAGAAACTATGGCTACACCTTC. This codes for CASSEETGRRNYGYTF.

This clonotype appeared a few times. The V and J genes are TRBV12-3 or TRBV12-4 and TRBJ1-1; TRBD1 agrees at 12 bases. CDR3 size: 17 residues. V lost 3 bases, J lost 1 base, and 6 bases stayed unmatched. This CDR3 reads CASSLFGGQGANTEAFF. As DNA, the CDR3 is TGTGCCAGCAGTTTGTTTGGGGGACAGGGGGCGAACACTGAAGCTTTCTTT.

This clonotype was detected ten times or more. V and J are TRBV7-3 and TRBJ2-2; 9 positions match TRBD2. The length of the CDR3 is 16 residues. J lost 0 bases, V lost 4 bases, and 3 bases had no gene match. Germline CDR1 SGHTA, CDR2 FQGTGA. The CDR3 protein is CASSSLAGANTGELFF. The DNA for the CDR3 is TGTGCCAGCAGCTCATTAGCGGGGGCGAACACCGGGGAGCTGTTTTTT. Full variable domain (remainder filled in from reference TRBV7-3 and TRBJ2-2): GAGVSQTPSNKVTEKGKYVELRCDPISGHTALYWYRQSLGQGPEFLIYFQGTGAADDSGLPNDRFFAVRPEGSVSTLKIQRTERGDSAVYLCASSSLAGANTGELFFGEGSRLTVL.

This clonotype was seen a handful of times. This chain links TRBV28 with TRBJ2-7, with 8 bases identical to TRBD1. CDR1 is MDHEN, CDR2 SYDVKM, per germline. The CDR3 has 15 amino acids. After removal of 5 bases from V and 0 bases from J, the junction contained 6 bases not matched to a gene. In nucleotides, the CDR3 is TGTGCCAGCAGTCCGGGACAGGTCCACTCCTACGAGCAGTACTTC. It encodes CASSPGQVHSYEQYF.

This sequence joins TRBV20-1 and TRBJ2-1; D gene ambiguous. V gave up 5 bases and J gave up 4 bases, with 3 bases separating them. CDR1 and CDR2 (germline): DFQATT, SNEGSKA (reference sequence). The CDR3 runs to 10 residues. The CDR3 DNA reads TGCAGTGCTTGGTACAATGAGCAGTTCTTC. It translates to CSAWYNEQFF.

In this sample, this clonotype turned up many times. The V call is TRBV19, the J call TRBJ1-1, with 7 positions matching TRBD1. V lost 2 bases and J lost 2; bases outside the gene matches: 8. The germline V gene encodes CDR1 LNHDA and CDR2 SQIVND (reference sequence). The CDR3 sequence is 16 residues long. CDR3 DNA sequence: TGTGCCAGTAGTATACCAAACCAGGGGGACAACACTGAAGCTTTCTTT. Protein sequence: CASSIPNQGDNTEAFF.

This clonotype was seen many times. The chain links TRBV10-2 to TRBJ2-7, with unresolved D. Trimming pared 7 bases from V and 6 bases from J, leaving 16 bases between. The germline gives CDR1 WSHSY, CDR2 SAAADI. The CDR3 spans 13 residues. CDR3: CASTLTAQAEQYF. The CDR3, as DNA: TGCGCCAGCACTCTGACTGCCCAGGCCGAGCAGTACTTC.

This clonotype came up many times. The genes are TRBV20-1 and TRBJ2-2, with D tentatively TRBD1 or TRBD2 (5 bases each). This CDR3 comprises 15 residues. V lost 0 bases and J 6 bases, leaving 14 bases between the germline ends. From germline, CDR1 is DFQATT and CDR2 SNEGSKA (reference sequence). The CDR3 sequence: CSARDVTGTAGELFF. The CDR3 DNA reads TGCAGTGCTAGAGACGTAACCGGGACCGCCGGGGAGCTGTTTTTT.